These 10 T cell receptor beta chains share one sample of origin, sequenced in a study of control samples from healthy donors and cancer patients. Sequencing used immunoSEQ multiplex PCR; TCRdb keeps in-frame clones, though not all of them. The sample carries 150,000 to 200,000 clones, over 85% recorded once. The sample was blood. These receptors were obtained from a woman aged 35 to 49 in good health.

The rearrangement uses TRBV6-4 and TRBJ1-1; D is unresolved. V lost 2 bases and J lost 1, with 5 bases in between. Germline V lookup: CDR1 MRHNA, CDR2 SNTAGT. The CDR3 covers 13 residues. CDR3 nucleotides: TGTGCCAGCAGTGACCGGGAGAACACTGAAGCTTTCTTT. This gives the protein CASSDRENTEAFF.

This clone was observed a single time. The rearrangement links TRBV29-1 to TRBJ1-1; D unresolved. V was shortened by 2 bases and J by 1 base, with 5 bases between the two germline ends. This CDR3 region has 12 residues. Germline CDR1 is SQVTM and CDR2 is ANQGSEA. The CDR3 protein is CSVEMGNTEAFF. As DNA, the CDR3 is TGCAGCGTTGAAATGGGGAACACTGAAGCTTTCTTT.

This chain links TRBV3-1 (or the pseudogene TRBV3-2) with TRBJ2-5, with D uncertain. Trimming removed 1 base from V and 3 bases from J, with 18 bases in between. CDR1 LGHDT and CDR2 YNNKEL come from the germline V gene (reference sequence). The length of the CDR3 is 17 residues. The CDR3 loop reads CASSQGSGYLKEETQYF. The CDR3 region has the DNA TGTGCCAGCAGCCAAGGCTCCGGGTATTTGAAGGAAGAGACCCAGTACTTC.

The V gene is TRBV10-3, the J gene TRBJ2-1; D perhaps matches TRBD1 (5 bases). CDR1 and CDR2 from the germline V gene are ENHRY and SYGVKD. V dropped 4 bases and J dropped 0 bases, with 16 bases sitting between them. The CDR3 consists of 17 residues. The CDR3 loop reads CAISGKDTVRSYNEQFF. The CDR3 nucleotides are TGTGCCATCAGTGGAAAGGACACCGTCCGCTCCTACAATGAGCAGTTCTTC.

The chain couples TRBV7-9 to TRBJ1-5; possible D gene TRBD1, 6 bases. This CDR3 is built from 14 residues. CDR1 is SEHNR, CDR2 FQNEAQ, per germline (reference sequence). Trimming removed 5 bases at V and 5 bases at J, with 13 bases between. In DNA, the CDR3 is TGTGCCAGCAGCCACGCGGGGGCACATCAGCCCCAGCATTTT. Residues: CASSHAGAHQPQHF. The entire variable domain, with the rest obtained from reference TRBV7-9 and TRBJ1-5, is as follows: DTGVSQNPRHKITKRGQNVTFRCDPISEHNRLYWYRQTLGQGPEFLTYFQNEAQLEKSRLLSDRFSAERPKGSFSTLEIQRTEQGDSAMYLCASSHAGAHQPQHFGDGTRLSIL.

This chain links TRBV21-1 with TRBJ1-4; the DNA was not used to check the table's D call, TRBD1. TRBV21-1 is a pseudogene segment. This CDR3 region has 17 residues. CDR3: CASSCPGQGAPGEKLFF. The CDR3 DNA sequence: TGTGCCAGCAGCTGCCCGGGACAGGGGGCGCCGGGTGAAAAACTGTTTTTT.

J is TRBJ1-1 and V is TRBV5-4; no definite D call. This CDR3 is built from 12 residues. Germline V gene sequence: CDR1 SGHNT, CDR2 YYREEE (reference sequence). The V end was cut by 4 bases, the J end by 4 bases, with 8 bases between. The CDR3 spells CASSPFGTEAFF. The CDR3 DNA is TGTGCCAGCAGCCCCTTTGGCACTGAAGCTTTCTTT.

V usage is TRBV7-8 and J usage is TRBJ1-1; 7 nucleotides align to TRBD1. V gave up 0 bases and J gave up 7 bases; unmatched junction bases: 2. The CDR3 is 13 amino acids. The germline CDR1 and CDR2 sequences are SGHVS and FQNEAQ. The CDR3, as DNA: TGTGCCAGCAGCTTAGCAGGGGGCGGTGAAGCTTTCTTT. Translating it yields CASSLAGGGEAFF. The full variable domain, completed using reference TRBV7-8 and TRBJ1-1, is GAGVSQSPRYKVAKRGQDVALRCDPISGHVSLFWYQQALGQGPEFLTYFQNEAQLDKSGLPSDRFFAERPEGSVSTLKIQRTQQEDSAVYLCASSLAGGGEAFFGQGTRLTVV.

The V call is TRBV7-8, the J call TRBJ1-4; 8 bases align to TRBD1. The germline gives CDR1 SGHVS, CDR2 FQNEAQ. Unmatched junction bases numbered 9, after V lost 6 bases and J lost 0 bases. CDR3 length: 17 amino acids. DNA for the CDR3: TGTGCCAGCAGACGACAGGGGAATGGGGCAACTAATGAAAAACTGTTTTTT. This sequence encodes CASRRQGNGATNEKLFF. The full variable domain, completed using reference TRBV7-8 and TRBJ1-4, is GAGVSQSPRYKVAKRGQDVALRCDPISGHVSLFWYQQALGQGPEFLTYFQNEAQLDKSGLPSDRFFAERPEGSVSTLKIQRTQQEDSAVYLCASRRQGNGATNEKLFFGSGTQLSVL.

J is TRBJ2-1 and V is TRBV30; maybe TRBD1 (5 bases). The V end lost 3 bases, the J end lost 4 bases, and 16 bases lay between the germline ends. From germline, CDR1 is GTSNPN and CDR2 SVGIG (reference sequence). The CDR3 sequence is 15 residues long. The CDR3 here is CAWRQRGESYNEQFF. The DNA of the CDR3 is TGTGCCTGGAGACAAAGGGGTGAGTCTTACAATGAGCAGTTCTTC.